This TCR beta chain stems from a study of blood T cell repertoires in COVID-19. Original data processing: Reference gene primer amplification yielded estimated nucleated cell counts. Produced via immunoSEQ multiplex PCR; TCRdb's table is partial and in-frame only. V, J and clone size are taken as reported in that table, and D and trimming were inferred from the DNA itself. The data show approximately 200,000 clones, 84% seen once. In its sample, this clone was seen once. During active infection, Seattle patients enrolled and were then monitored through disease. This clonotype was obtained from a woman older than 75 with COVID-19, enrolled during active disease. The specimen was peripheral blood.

In DNA, the CDR3 is TGTGCCAGCCTGCAATCGGAGGGGAATGAAAAACTGTTTTTT. It codes for CASLQSEGNEKLFF. The chain uses TRBV2 and TRBJ1-4, with D possibly TRBD1 on 5 matching bases. This CDR3 spans 14 amino acids. Germline-derived CDR1 and CDR2 are SNHLY and FYNNEI. Between the trimmed V and J ends, which lost 8 bases and 5 bases, there was a span of 15 bases.